This entry concerns a single TCR beta chain. This entry is derived from a study of cytomegalovirus exposure and HLA in healthy donors. Researchers ran the PCR with 60 Vbeta and 13 Jbeta primers. Original analysis: Later reanalysis found 60 million to 90 million unique TCR beta chains, 10 million to 14 million of them shared. Produced via immunoSEQ multiplex PCR; TCRdb's table is partial and in-frame only. That table gives V, J and clone size, and the DNA gave D and trimming. The sample carries some 200,000 clones, more than 60% recorded once. V gave up 3 bases and J gave up 6 bases; unmatched junction bases: 4. Germline loops: CDR1 SGHVS, CDR2 FNYEAQ. This CDR3 region has 15 residues.

Input material: PBMCs. This TCR was recovered from a woman in her sixties or seventies in good health and CMV-seropositive. The chain employs TRBV7-6 and TRBJ2-1; 11 bases fit TRBD2. The CDR3 sequence is CASSLGLAAINEQFF. The CDR3 nucleotides read TGTGCCAGCAGCTTGGGACTAGCGGCAATCAATGAGCAGTTCTTC.